The 25 T cell receptor beta chains listed next were all sequenced from one sample in a study of T cells after yellow fever vaccination. TCRdb called the 5' RACE reads again in MiXCR, with one record for every CDR3 protein. The sample lists 300,000 or so distinct CDR3 sequences, roughly 8.6% seen once, with 17% in the top ten. The material sequenced was PBMCs, taken roughly 46 days after the first yellow fever vaccination. These receptors were taken from a man aged 18 to 35 who received the YFV17D yellow fever vaccine.

The V call is TRBV5-5, the J call TRBJ1-1; TRBD1 might be the D (5 bases). CDR1 and CDR2 (germline): SGHKS, YYEKEE (reference sequence). The length of the CDR3 is 13 residues. V gave up 6 bases and J gave up 3 bases, with 12 bases separating them. The CDR3 DNA sequence: TGTGCCAGCATCCTTGTGGGGGACACTGAAGCTTTCTTT. Translated, it gives CASILVGDTEAFF.

This clonotype has ten or more counts. This chain joins TRBV20-1 and TRBJ2-7; 8 bases are a match to TRBD2. From germline, CDR1 is DFQATT and CDR2 SNEGSKA (reference sequence). J was trimmed by 2 bases and V by 5 bases; bases with no gene match: 5. CDR3 length equals 13 residues. The CDR3 sequence is CSAGAGGPYEQYV. In nucleotides, the CDR3 is TGCAGTGCTGGGGCGGGAGGTCCCTACGAGCAGTACGTC.

This clonotype was detected a few times. This sequence joins TRBV20-1 and TRBJ1-1; no firm D call. The CDR3 has 13 amino acids. From germline, CDR1 is DFQATT and CDR2 SNEGSKA (reference sequence). With 5 bases removed from V and 1 base from J, the gap between germline ends came to 11 bases. The CDR3 loop is CSAHFQENTEAFF. CDR3 DNA: TGCAGTGCTCACTTCCAGGAGAACACTGAAGCTTTCTTT.

In its sample, this clonotype was seen a few times. This rearrangement joins TRBV7-3 to TRBJ2-1; D might be TRBD2 (6 bases). This CDR3 is built from 15 residues. In germline, CDR1 is SGHTA, CDR2 FQGTGA. Between the trimmed V and J ends, which lost 1 base and 3 bases, there was a span of 10 bases. CDR3 sequence (DNA): TGTGCCAGCAGCTTAAGGCGGGGTAACTACAATGAGCAGTTCTTC. Its protein product is CASSLRRGNYNEQFF.

The chain carries TRBV29-1 and TRBJ2-5; the match to TRBD1 covers 7 bases. The trim removed 8 bases at V and 2 bases at J, leaving 8 bases unmatched. The CDR3 extends over 13 amino acids. Germline V lookup: CDR1 SQVTM, CDR2 ANQGSEA. This chain's CDR3 is CSLGGAEQETQYF. The CDR3 nucleotides read TGCAGCTTAGGGGGCGCGGAACAAGAGACCCAGTACTTC. Variable domain in full (rest from reference TRBV29-1 and TRBJ2-5): SAVISQKPSRDICQRGTSLTIQCQVDSQVTMMFWYRQQPGQSLTLIATANQGSEATYESGFVIDKFPISRPNLTFSTLTVSNMSPEDSSIYLCSLGGAEQETQYFGPGTRLLVL.

This clonotype turned up a few times. The chain has TRBV5-6 and TRBJ2-1; 9 bases are a match to TRBD2. V lost 1 base to trimming and J lost 0 bases; unmatched junction nucleotides: 2. The CDR3 has 16 amino acids. CDR1 is SGHDT, CDR2 YYEEEE, per germline. CDR3 nucleotides: TGTGCCAGCAGCTTGAAGCGGGGGGACTCCTACAATGAGCAGTTCTTC. Translated, it gives CASSLKRGDSYNEQFF.

V usage is TRBV25-1 and J usage is TRBJ1-6; perhaps TRBD1 as D (6 bases). The V and J ends lost 2 bases and 7 bases respectively, with 12 bases between them. The CDR3 is 15 residues long. Germline lookup yields CDR1 MGHDK and CDR2 SYGVNS. The CDR3 spells CASSEPTGWNSPLHF. The DNA for the CDR3 is TGTGCCAGCAGTGAACCCACAGGGTGGAATTCACCCCTCCACTTT. Full variable domain (remainder filled in from reference TRBV25-1 and TRBJ1-6): EADIYQTPRYLVIGTGKKITLECSQTMGHDKMYWYQQDPGMELHLIHYSYGVNSTEKGDLSSESTVSRIRTEHFPLTLESARPSHTSQYLCASSEPTGWNSPLHFGNGTRLTVT.

V is TRBV20-1 and J is TRBJ2-7; the D gene is possibly TRBD1 (5 bases). Germline loops: CDR1 DFQATT, CDR2 SNEGSKA (reference sequence). CDR3 length equals 13 residues. Trimming shortened V by 6 bases and J by 7 bases, and 19 bases separated the two germline ends. In nucleotides, the CDR3 is TGCAGTGCGGGGCTAATCCCCTCGGAAGAGCAGTACTTC. This codes for CSAGLIPSEEQYF.

V is TRBV6-2 or TRBV6-3 and J is TRBJ1-4, with 8 bases lining up with TRBD1. V shed 5 bases and J 11 bases; nucleotides not matched to a gene: 7. CDR1 is MNHEY, CDR2 SVGEGT, per germline. The CDR3 has 13 residues. CDR3 coding DNA: TGTGCCAGCAGTCACCGACAGGGGAGGAAACTGTTTTTT. This sequence encodes CASSHRQGRKLFF.

V is TRBV6-5 and J is TRBJ2-4; D remains unclear. Trimming took 8 bases from V and 8 from J, leaving 16 bases between them. Per germline, CDR1 MNHEY and CDR2 SVGAGI. This CDR3 spans 13 amino acids. The CDR3 bases are TGTGCCAGCCAGGTTAGGGCGGCGGACATTCAGTACTTC. Amino acids: CASQVRAADIQYF.

The chain couples TRBV25-1 to TRBJ2-7; 9 bases are shared with TRBD1. The CDR3 is made up of 14 amino acids. CDR1 MGHDK and CDR2 SYGVNS come from the germline V gene. Trimming cost V 8 bases and J 2 bases; bases outside gene matches: 7. The CDR3, as DNA: TGTGCCAGCCGTGGGACAGGGAAGCCCTACGAGCAGTACTTC. It is translated as CASRGTGKPYEQYF.

This clonotype was counted between two and nine times. The rearrangement uses TRBV27 and TRBJ2-7; the match to TRBD1 covers 8 bases. The CDR3 length is 14 residues. Losses at the gene ends were 2 bases for V and 2 bases for J; bases not matched to a gene: 2. CDR1 MNHEY and CDR2 SMNVEV come from the germline V gene (reference sequence). CDR3 loop: CASSLQQGAYEQYF. Here the CDR3 DNA reads TGTGCCAGCAGTTTACAACAGGGGGCCTACGAGCAGTACTTC.

This clonotype was counted only a few times. The chain combines TRBV20-1 with TRBJ1-5; possible D gene TRBD1, 5 bases. The CDR3 sequence is 14 residues long. The germline CDR1 and CDR2 sequences are DFQATT and SNEGSKA (reference sequence). The V end lost 6 bases, the J end lost 4 bases, and 16 bases lay between the germline ends. In nucleotides, the CDR3 is TGCAGTGCAATCAGGGTGGAATGGAATCAGCCCCAGCATTTT. Encoded protein: CSAIRVEWNQPQHF.

The chain couples TRBV29-1 to TRBJ2-5; 7 positions agree with TRBD2. The trim removed 7 bases at V and 0 bases at J, leaving 2 bases unmatched. This CDR3 region has 12 residues. CDR1 SQVTM and CDR2 ANQGSEA come from the germline V gene. The CDR3 bases are TGCAGCGCCGGGACTAACCAAGAGACCCAGTACTTC. Its translation: CSAGTNQETQYF. Variable domain in full (rest from reference TRBV29-1 and TRBJ2-5): SAVISQKPSRDICQRGTSLTIQCQVDSQVTMMFWYRQQPGQSLTLIATANQGSEATYESGFVIDKFPISRPNLTFSTLTVSNMSPEDSSIYLCSAGTNQETQYFGPGTRLLVL.

The J gene is TRBJ2-5, the V gene TRBV12-3 or TRBV12-4; no clear D gene. CDR3 length equals 14 residues. Trimming took 6 bases from V and 2 from J, leaving 13 bases between them. The CDR3 bases are TGTGCCAGCAGGCCCTCGCTAGGGCAAGAGACCCAGTACTTC. It specifies CASRPSLGQETQYF.

This CDR3 reads CASSEVAVGLSSYNSPLHF. CDR3 DNA sequence: TGTGCCAGCAGTGAAGTTGCAGTGGGACTTAGCTCCTATAATTCACCCCTCCACTTT. This chain connects TRBV25-1 to TRBJ1-6; tentative D call: TRBD1 (5 bases). Germline V gene data show CDR1 as MGHDK and CDR2 as SYGVNS. This CDR3 region has 19 residues. Trimming took off 2 bases at V and 0 bases at J, with 17 bases between the two ends.

This clonotype has only a few counts. The chain couples TRBV6-2 or TRBV6-3 to TRBJ2-7; 7 bases fit TRBD1. The CDR3 covers 13 residues. V lost 7 bases to trimming and J lost 3 bases; unmatched junction nucleotides: 6. CDR1 is MNHEY and CDR2 is SVGEGT in the germline V gene. The CDR3 DNA reads TGTGCCAGCAAAAAGACAGGGAGCTACGAGCAGTACGTC. This codes for CASKKTGSYEQYV.

This clonotype has just a few counts. The J gene is TRBJ1-1, the V gene TRBV10-3; D is ambiguous. Deletions cut 10 bases from V and 4 bases from J, with 16 bases between. Germline V gene lookup returns CDR1 ENHRY and CDR2 SYGVKD. The CDR3 contains 13 residues. The CDR3 protein is CATGVQGSTEAFF. The CDR3 DNA is TGTGCCACCGGGGTGCAAGGAAGCACTGAAGCTTTCTTT.

The chain uses TRBV6-5 and TRBJ2-3; D is unclear. V was cut by 0 bases and J by 2 bases, with 12 bases left in between. CDR1 and CDR2 from the germline V gene are MNHEY and SVGAGI. The CDR3 runs 16 residues. The CDR3 is CASSYSYVTLTDTQYF. The CDR3 DNA follows: TGTGCCAGCAGTTACTCGTATGTAACTCTCACAGATACGCAGTATTTT.

In its sample, this clonotype ranks as medium-sized (0.01 to 0.1%). The chain is built from TRBV7-3 and TRBJ2-1, with D perhaps TRBD1 or TRBD2 (5 bases each). Germline V CDR1 and CDR2: SGHTA, FQGTGA. V was trimmed by 5 bases and J by 4 bases, leaving 15 bases between them. This CDR3 is 15 amino acids long. For the CDR3, the DNA is TGTGCCAGCAGCCGAGGGGCCTCCGGGTACAATGAGCAGTTCTTC. The encoded protein is CASSRGASGYNEQFF.

This clonotype was counted between two and nine times. The V call is TRBV7-7, the J call TRBJ2-5, with TRBD2 matching 8 bases. Germline V lookup: CDR1 SSHAT, CDR2 FNYEAQ (reference sequence). The CDR3 length is 16 residues. The trim removed 1 base at V and 4 bases at J, leaving 8 bases unmatched. CDR3: CASSLGAQRGSETQYF. CDR3 DNA sequence: TGTGCCAGCAGCTTAGGGGCCCAGCGGGGGTCAGAGACCCAGTACTTC.

CDR3 loop: CASSQLSGGALNEQFF. DNA for the CDR3: TGTGCCAGCAGCCAACTCTCAGGGGGCGCACTAAATGAGCAGTTCTTC. The rearrangement joins TRBV14 to TRBJ2-1; TRBD1 aligns across 8 bases. The CDR3 length is 16 residues. After removal of 2 bases from V and 7 bases from J, the junction contained 10 bases not matched to a gene. Germline V lookup: CDR1 SGHDN, CDR2 FVKESK. Together with reference TRBV14 and TRBJ2-1, the CDR3 gives the full variable domain: EAGVTQFPSHSVIEKGQTVTLRCDPISGHDNLYWYRRVMGKEIKFLLHFVKESKQDESGMPNNRFLAERTGGTYSTLKVQPAELEDSGVYFCASSQLSGGALNEQFFGPGTRLTVL.

This clonotype was observed a few times. The gene calls are TRBV10-3 and TRBJ2-1; 7 bases are shared with TRBD1. This CDR3 is 15 amino acids long. J gave up 9 bases and V 4 bases, and 12 bases lay outside the gene matches. Germline CDR1 ENHRY, CDR2 SYGVKD. The CDR3 here is CAISGGGQGVGEQFF. The DNA for the CDR3 is TGTGCCATCAGTGGAGGGGGCCAGGGGGTCGGTGAGCAGTTCTTC.

The table lists this clonotype with many counts. This chain joins TRBV4-3 and TRBJ2-7, with D possibly matching TRBD2 (5 bases). The CDR3 runs to 19 residues. The V and J ends lost 1 base and 2 bases respectively, with 24 bases between them. Germline V lookup: CDR1 LGHNA, CDR2 YSLEER. This chain's CDR3 is CASSQGRSSRPPSAYEQYF. The CDR3 nucleotides read TGCGCCAGCAGCCAAGGGAGATCTAGCCGCCCCCCTTCAGCCTACGAGCAGTACTTC.

This clonotype came up a few times. The chain combines TRBV13 with TRBJ1-1; D is ambiguous. Germline loops: CDR1 PRHDT, CDR2 FYEKMQ (reference sequence). CDR3 length equals 13 residues. The V and J ends lost 3 bases and 3 bases respectively, with 8 bases between them. The CDR3 sequence is CASSFSGYTEAFF. DNA of the CDR3: TGTGCCAGCAGCTTTTCTGGGTACACTGAAGCTTTCTTT.